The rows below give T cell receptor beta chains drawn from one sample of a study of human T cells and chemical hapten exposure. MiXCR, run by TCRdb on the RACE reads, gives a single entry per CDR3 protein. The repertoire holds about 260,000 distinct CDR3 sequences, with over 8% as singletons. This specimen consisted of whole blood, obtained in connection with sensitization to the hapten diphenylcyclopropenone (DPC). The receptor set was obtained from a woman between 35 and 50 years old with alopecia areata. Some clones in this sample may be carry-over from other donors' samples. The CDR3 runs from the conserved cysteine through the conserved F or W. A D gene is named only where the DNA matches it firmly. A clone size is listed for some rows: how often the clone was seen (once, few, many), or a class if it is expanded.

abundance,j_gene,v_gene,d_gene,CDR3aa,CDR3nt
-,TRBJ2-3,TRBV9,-,CASSVEGTPRADTQYF,TGTGCCAGCAGCGTAGAGGGGACCCCAAGGGCAGATACGCAGTATTTT
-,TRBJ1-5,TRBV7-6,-,CASSLAPAGKGNQPQHF,TGTGCCAGCAGCTTAGCGCCGGCAGGGAAAGGCAATCAGCCCCAGCATTTT
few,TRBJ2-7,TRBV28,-,CASRLGGYGSYEQYF,TGTGCCAGCAGGCTGGGCGGTTATGGCTCCTACGAGCAGTACTTC
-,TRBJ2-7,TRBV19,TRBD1,CASRDQQGFEQYF,TGTGCCAGTAGGGACCAACAGGGGTTCGAGCAGTACTTC
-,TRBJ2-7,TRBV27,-,CASSLSRTRSSYEQYF,TGTGCCAGCAGTTTATCGAGGACGAGGAGCTCCTACGAGCAGTACTTC
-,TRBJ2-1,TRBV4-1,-,CASSQFGQINNEQFF,TGCGCCAGCAGCCAATTTGGACAGATCAACAATGAGCAGTTCTTC
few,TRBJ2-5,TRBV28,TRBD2,CASSLRGRASGETQYF,TGTGCCAGCAGTTTACGCGGGAGGGCCTCTGGGGAGACCCAGTACTTC
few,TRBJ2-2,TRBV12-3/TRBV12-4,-,CASSLSAGRTGELFF,TGTGCCAGCAGTTTGAGTGCGGGACGTACCGGGGAGCTGTTTTTT
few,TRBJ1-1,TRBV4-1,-,CASSHSTGNTEAFF,TGCGCCAGCAGCCACTCGACAGGGAACACTGAAGCTTTCTTT
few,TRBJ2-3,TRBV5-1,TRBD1,CASSRGDGTATDTQYF,TGCGCCAGCAGCAGAGGGGATGGGACAGCCACAGATACGCAGTATTTT
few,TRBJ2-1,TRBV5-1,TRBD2,CASSLELADNEQFF,TGCGCCAGCAGCTTGGAACTAGCGGACAATGAGCAGTTCTTC
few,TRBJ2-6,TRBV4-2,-,CASSSTGGSGANVLTF,TGTGCCAGCAGCTCTACGGGCGGCTCTGGGGCCAACGTCCTGACTTTC
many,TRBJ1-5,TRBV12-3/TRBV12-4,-,CASSLTYSNQPQHF,TGTGCCAGCAGTTTAACGTATAGCAATCAGCCCCAGCATTTT
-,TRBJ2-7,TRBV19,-,CASSVGTHDEQYF,TGTGCCAGTAGTGTCGGGACCCACGACGAGCAGTACTTC
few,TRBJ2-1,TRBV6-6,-,CVSMTSTDEQFF,TGTGTCAGCATGACCAGCACCGATGAGCAGTTCTTC
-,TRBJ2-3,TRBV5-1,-,CASRAGLSTDTQYF,TGCGCCAGCAGGGCGGGGTTAAGCACAGATACGCAGTATTTT
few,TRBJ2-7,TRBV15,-,CATSRDPGDTYEQYF,TGTGCCACCAGCAGAGATCCTGGGGATACCTACGAGCAGTACTTC
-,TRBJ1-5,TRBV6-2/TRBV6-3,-,CASSTVDSNQPQHF,TGTGCCAGCAGCACCGTGGACAGCAATCAGCCCCAGCATTTT
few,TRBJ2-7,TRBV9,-,CASSRRADPYEQYF,TGTGCCAGCAGCCGAAGGGCCGACCCCTACGAGCAGTACTTC
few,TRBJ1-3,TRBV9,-,CASSATGLSGNTIYF,TGTGCCAGCAGCGCCACAGGTCTCTCTGGAAACACCATATATTTT
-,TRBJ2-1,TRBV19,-,CASSIDGRGDEQFF,TGTGCCAGTAGTATTGACGGGAGAGGCGATGAGCAGTTCTTC
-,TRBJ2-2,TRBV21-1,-,CASRDSGINTGELFF,TGTGCCAGCAGGGATAGCGGGATTAACACCGGGGAGCTGTTTTTT
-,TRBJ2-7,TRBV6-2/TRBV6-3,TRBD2,CASSYGLVSYEQYF,TGTGCCAGCAGTTACGGACTAGTATCCTACGAGCAGTACTTC